These 15 T cell receptor beta chains were all obtained from the same sample, sequenced in a study of response to subunit inactivated influenza vaccine. TCRdb recomputed calls from the RT-PCR reads with MiXCR, one row per CDR3 protein. Among about half a million distinct CDR3 sequences, around 8% were seen once, and the ten largest hold over 10%. This specimen consisted of PBMCs from blood, obtained about 24 months after vaccination. The receptors originated from a man between 50 and 75 years old who received an inactivated influenza vaccine.

The rearrangement joins TRBV19 to TRBJ2-7, with a tentative D call TRBD1 (6 bases). The germline gives CDR1 LNHDA, CDR2 SQIVND (reference sequence). The CDR3 has 13 amino acids. V lost 9 bases and J lost 5, with 17 bases in between. The CDR3 coding sequence is TGTGCCAGCGAGGCAGGGGTCGGACACGAGCAGTACTTC. Its translation: CASEAGVGHEQYF.

V usage is TRBV20-1 and J usage is TRBJ1-2; 10 nucleotides match TRBD1. Germline V gives CDR1 DFQATT, CDR2 SNEGSKA (reference sequence). There are 15 residues in the CDR3. V gave up 6 bases and J gave up 3 bases; unmatched junction bases: 10. CDR3 in DNA: TGCAGTGCCAAAACGGGGGACAGGGGATACTATGGCTACACCTTC. Translating gives CSAKTGDRGYYGYTF.

In this sample, this clonotype turned up a few times. The rearrangement links TRBV20-1 to TRBJ2-3; 12 positions match TRBD2. In germline, CDR1 is DFQATT, CDR2 SNEGSKA (reference sequence). The CDR3 length is 16 residues. V dropped 3 bases and J dropped 6; count of bases not matched to a gene: 10. The CDR3 nucleotides read TGCAGTGCTAGGCCCCCGACTAGCGGGAGAGGTGATACGCAGTATTTT. The encoded protein is CSARPPTSGRGDTQYF.

This clonotype was found a few times. V usage is TRBV5-5 and J usage is TRBJ1-5; 10 bases are a match to TRBD1. Germline V gene lookup returns CDR1 SGHKS and CDR2 YYEKEE (reference sequence). The CDR3 extends over 15 amino acids. J was trimmed by 7 bases and V by 2 bases; bases with no gene match: 6. CDR3 in amino acids: CASSFETGGRQPQHF. The DNA of the CDR3 is TGTGCCAGCAGCTTTGAGACAGGGGGCCGACAGCCCCAGCATTTT.

CDR3 DNA sequence: TGTGCCAGCAGCGCTTTCTCACCTACTAACACCGGGGAGCTGTTTTTT. Encoded protein: CASSAFSPTNTGELFF. V gene TRBV9 combines with J gene TRBJ2-2, with D unresolved. V was clipped by 3 bases and J by 2 bases, with 14 bases between them. This CDR3 contains 16 residues. The germline gives CDR1 SGDLS, CDR2 YYNGEE.

To note about this clonotype: Just one base apart from a much larger clone, this may be a read error. The rearrangement links TRBV13 to TRBJ2-1; TRBD2 matches 8 bases. Germline V gene lookup returns CDR1 PRHDT and CDR2 FYEKMQ (reference sequence). This CDR3 has 13 residues. The CDR3 region is CPSNSGSGNEQFF. The CDR3 nucleotides are TGTCCCAGCAACAGCGGGAGTGGTAATGAGCAGTTCTTC.

This clonotype was seen more than once but under ten times. In nucleotides, the CDR3 is TGTGCCAGCAGTTTAGAGGGACAGGGGCTCACTGAAGCTTTCTTT. Protein product: CASSLEGQGLTEAFF. The gene calls are TRBV12-3 or TRBV12-4 and TRBJ1-1; 10 positions agree with TRBD1. There are 15 residues in the CDR3. With 1 base clipped from V and 4 bases from J, the junction kept 3 bases outside the gene matches.

This chain joins TRBV6-1 and TRBJ1-1; unclear D gene. Trimming removed 7 bases at V and 1 base at J, with 10 bases between. The CDR3 is 13 residues long. Germline V lookup: CDR1 MNHNS, CDR2 SASEGT. This chain's CDR3 is CASNPTTNTEAFF. CDR3 DNA sequence: TGTGCCAGCAATCCGACAACGAACACTGAAGCTTTCTTT.

The rearrangement links TRBV6-1 to TRBJ2-3; the D gene is possibly TRBD1 (5 bases). The CDR3 has 14 amino acids. Germline V CDR1 and CDR2: MNHNS, SASEGT. V lost 6 bases, J lost 4 bases, and 14 bases lay in between. The CDR3 DNA follows: TGTGCCAGCAGACCTCCTGTGGGGCCAGATACGCAGTATTTT. Residues: CASRPPVGPDTQYF.

This clonotype was detected many times. The chain employs TRBV12-3 or TRBV12-4 and TRBJ1-6; 9 bases align to TRBD1. The CDR3 is 16 residues long. The J segment lost 7 bases and the V segment lost 6 bases, leaving 10 bases of the junction unmatched. The CDR3 reads CASSVTGGRGNSPLHF. CDR3 nucleotide sequence: TGTGCCAGCAGCGTCACAGGGGGCCGGGGAAATTCACCCCTCCACTTT.

To note about this clonotype: A much more abundant neighbour one base away suggests this may be a read error. The chain links TRBV28 to TRBJ2-2; perhaps TRBD2 as D (6 bases). The CDR3 contains 14 residues. In germline, CDR1 is MDHEN, CDR2 SYDVKM. This chain's CDR3 is CASSLVRPAGGLFF. The CDR3 bases are TGTGCCAGCAGTCTCGTACGACCAGCCGGGGGGCTGTTTTTT.

In regard to this clonotype: This may be a read error: a much more frequent sequence differs by one nucleotide. The J gene is TRBJ1-1, the V gene TRBV6-5; D might be TRBD1 (6 bases). The CDR3 is 12 residues long. The V gene lost 4 bases and the J gene lost 3 bases, with 6 bases spanning the gap. CDR1 is MNHEY, CDR2 SVGAGI, per germline. The DNA of the CDR3 is TGTGCCAGCAGTTCAGGGGACACTGAAGCTTTCTTT. It codes for CASSSGDTEAFF.

This clonotype turned up a few times. The chain joins TRBV6-1 to TRBJ1-5; D uncertain. There are 15 residues in the CDR3. V lost 0 bases to trimming and J lost 9 bases, with 15 bases between them. Germline CDR1 is MNHNS and CDR2 is SASEGT. Here the CDR3 reads CASSEARREGRPQHF. The DNA of the CDR3 is TGTGCCAGCAGTGAAGCTCGTCGGGAAGGTAGGCCCCAGCATTTT.

This clonotype was seen a few times. The chain recombines TRBV12-3 or TRBV12-4 with TRBJ2-1; 15 bases map to TRBD2. The V segment lost 2 bases and the J segment 4 bases; nucleotides outside the gene matches: 6. The CDR3 contains 18 residues. The CDR3 DNA reads TGTGCCAGCAGTTTACCTCAGGGACTAGCGGGGGGATACAATGAGCAGTTCTTC. Amino acids: CASSLPQGLAGGYNEQFF.

CDR3 region: CASSFLVGQGTMVQKLFF. The DNA of the CDR3 is TGTGCCAGCAGCTTTCTAGTGGGACAGGGAACCATGGTACAAAAACTGTTTTTT. The gene calls are TRBV5-5 and TRBJ1-4; 9 nucleotides agree with TRBD1. After removal of 2 bases from V and 9 bases from J, the junction contained 17 bases not matched to a gene. Per germline, CDR1 SGHKS and CDR2 YYEKEE (reference sequence). CDR3 length: 18 residues.